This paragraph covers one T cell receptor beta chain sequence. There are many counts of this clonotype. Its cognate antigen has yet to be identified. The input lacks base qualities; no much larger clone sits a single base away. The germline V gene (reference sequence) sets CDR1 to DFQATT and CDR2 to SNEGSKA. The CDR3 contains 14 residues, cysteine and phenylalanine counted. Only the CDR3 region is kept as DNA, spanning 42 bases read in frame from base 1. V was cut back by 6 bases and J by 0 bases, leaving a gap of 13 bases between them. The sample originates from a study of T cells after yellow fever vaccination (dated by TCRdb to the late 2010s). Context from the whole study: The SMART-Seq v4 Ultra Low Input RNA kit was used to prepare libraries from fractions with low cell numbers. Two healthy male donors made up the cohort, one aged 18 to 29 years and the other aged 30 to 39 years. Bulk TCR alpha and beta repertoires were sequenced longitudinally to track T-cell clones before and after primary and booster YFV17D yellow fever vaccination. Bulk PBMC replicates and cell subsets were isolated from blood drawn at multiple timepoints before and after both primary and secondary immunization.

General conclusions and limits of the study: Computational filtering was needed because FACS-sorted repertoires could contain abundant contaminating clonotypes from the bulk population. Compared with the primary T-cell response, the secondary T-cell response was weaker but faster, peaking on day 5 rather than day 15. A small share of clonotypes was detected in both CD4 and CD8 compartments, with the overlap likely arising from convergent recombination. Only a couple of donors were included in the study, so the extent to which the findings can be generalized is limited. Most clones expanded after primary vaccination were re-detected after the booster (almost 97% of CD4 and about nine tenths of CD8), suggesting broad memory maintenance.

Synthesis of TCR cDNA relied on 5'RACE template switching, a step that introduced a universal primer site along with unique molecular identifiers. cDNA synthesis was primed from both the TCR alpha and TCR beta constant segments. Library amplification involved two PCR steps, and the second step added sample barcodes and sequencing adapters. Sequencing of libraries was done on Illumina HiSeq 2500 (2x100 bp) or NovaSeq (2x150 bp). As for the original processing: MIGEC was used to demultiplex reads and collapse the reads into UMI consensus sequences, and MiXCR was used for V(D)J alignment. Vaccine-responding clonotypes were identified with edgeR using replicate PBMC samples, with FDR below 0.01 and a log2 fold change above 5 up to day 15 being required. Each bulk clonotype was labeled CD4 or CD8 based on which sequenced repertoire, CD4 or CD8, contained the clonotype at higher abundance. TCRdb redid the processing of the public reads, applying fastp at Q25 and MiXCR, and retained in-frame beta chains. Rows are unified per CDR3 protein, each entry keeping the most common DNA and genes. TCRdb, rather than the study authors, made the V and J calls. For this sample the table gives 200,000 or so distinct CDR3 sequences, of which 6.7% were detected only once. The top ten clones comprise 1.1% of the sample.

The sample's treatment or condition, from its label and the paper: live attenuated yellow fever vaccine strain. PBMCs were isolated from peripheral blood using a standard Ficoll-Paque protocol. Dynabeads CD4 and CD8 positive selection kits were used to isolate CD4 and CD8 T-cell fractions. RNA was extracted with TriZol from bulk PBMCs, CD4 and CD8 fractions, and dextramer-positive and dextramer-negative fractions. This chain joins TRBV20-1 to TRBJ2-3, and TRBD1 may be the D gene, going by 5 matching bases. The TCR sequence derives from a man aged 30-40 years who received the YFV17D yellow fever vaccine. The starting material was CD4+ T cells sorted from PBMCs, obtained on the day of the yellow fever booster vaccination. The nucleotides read TGCAGTGCCTTGCTAGGGGCTAGCACAGATACGCAGTATTTT. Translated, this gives CSALLGASTDTQYF.